The clone carrying this T cell receptor beta chain was observed many times. The data were obtained in a study of CD8 T cells in ankylosing spondylitis. A single record per CDR3 protein comes from TCRdb applying MiXCR to the 5' RACE reads. The sample shows around 210,000 distinct CDR3 sequences, roughly 8.2% of them seen only once. The sample taken for sequencing was blood, either unsorted or a sorted T cell fraction (not recorded which). This TCR was sampled from a female donor with ankylosing spondylitis or in good health (not recorded which).

Here the CDR3 DNA reads TGTGCCACCAGTGCCGATTCTAGCCGGAACGTAGATACGCAGTATTTT. Translated, it gives CATSADSSRNVDTQYF. V usage is TRBV24-1 and J usage is TRBJ2-3, with D perhaps TRBD2 (5 bases). This CDR3 region has 16 residues. V lost 5 bases and J lost 5, with 19 bases in between. CDR1 KGHDR and CDR2 SFDVKD come from the germline V gene.